One and the same sample provided the 9 T cell receptor beta chains below, sequenced in a study of early T cells in non-severe SARS-CoV-2 infection. Using its own MiXCR run on the 5' RACE reads, TCRdb lists one record per CDR3 protein. Among approximately 88,000 distinct CDR3 sequences listed, about 13% were seen once. The sequencing input was whole blood. The receptors were sampled from an adult who was a healthcare worker with PCR-confirmed SARS-CoV-2 infection or an uninfected control (not recorded which).

The sample holds many counts of this clonotype. The chain carries TRBV5-1 and TRBJ1-4, with D hard to call. Trimming took 0 bases from V and 7 from J, leaving 10 bases between them. The CDR3 has 14 residues. The germline V gene has CDR1 SGHRS and CDR2 YFSETQ. CDR3 sequence reads: CASSLEGSGEKLFF. The CDR3 DNA sequence: TGCGCCAGCAGCTTGGAGGGTAGCGGTGAAAAACTGTTTTTT.

This clonotype was seen at least ten times. The genes are TRBV20-1 and TRBJ2-1, with D possibly being TRBD2 (5 bases). The germline V gene has CDR1 DFQATT and CDR2 SNEGSKA (reference sequence). V was shortened by 3 bases and J by 0 bases, with 15 bases between the two germline ends. The length of the CDR3 is 16 residues. Written as DNA, the CDR3 is TGCAGTGCTAGGAGCGACTCGGGAAGCTCCTACAATGAGCAGTTCTTC. Protein: CSARSDSGSSYNEQFF.

In its sample, this clonotype was seen many times. V and J are TRBV6-1 and TRBJ2-7; D is ambiguous. This CDR3 region has 11 residues. CDR1 MNHNS and CDR2 SASEGT come from the germline V gene. Trimming removed 4 bases at V and 7 bases at J, with 8 bases between. The CDR3 sequence: CASSVTGEQYF. The CDR3 DNA reads TGTGCCAGCAGTGTGACGGGTGAGCAGTACTTC.

This clonotype appeared a few times. The rearrangement links TRBV6-2 or TRBV6-3 to TRBJ1-1; maybe TRBD1 (6 bases). V was cut by 4 bases and J by 9 bases, with 15 bases left in between. Germline V gene data show CDR1 as MNHEY and CDR2 as SVGEGT. The CDR3 has 13 amino acids. Here the CDR3 reads CASSFGGRTKAFF. The CDR3 bases are TGTGCCAGCAGTTTTGGGGGCCGCACCAAAGCTTTCTTT.

This clonotype was detected ten times or more. The rearrangement joins TRBV25-1 to TRBJ2-3, with 11 bases aligning to TRBD2. Germline V gene sequence: CDR1 MGHDK, CDR2 SYGVNS. V dropped 4 bases and J dropped 6; count of bases not matched to a gene: 9. CDR3 length: 16 residues. CDR3 DNA sequence: TGTGCCAGCAGTGCCCGACTAGCGGGGTTAGCCGATACGCAGTATTTT. Protein: CASSARLAGLADTQYF.

This clonotype was seen repeatedly, ten times or more. V usage is TRBV13 and J usage is TRBJ2-2, with TRBD2 matching 9 bases. V shed 5 bases and J 2 bases; nucleotides not matched to a gene: 6. In germline, CDR1 is PRHDT, CDR2 FYEKMQ (reference sequence). This CDR3 has 16 amino acids. The chain's CDR3 is CASSPVSGGNTGELFF. CDR3 nucleotide sequence: TGTGCCAGCAGCCCCGTTAGCGGGGGAAACACCGGGGAGCTGTTTTTT.

There are a few counts of this clonotype. The CDR3 DNA follows: TGTGCCAGCACCGACCCAGGACGGAGCAATCAGCCCCAGCATTTT. Protein: CASTDPGRSNQPQHF. This chain links TRBV11-2 with TRBJ1-5; D is unclear. Trimming took 7 bases from V and 1 from J, leaving 14 bases between them. CDR1 SGHAT and CDR2 FQNNGV come from the germline V gene. CDR3 length: 15 residues.

In this sample, this clonotype turned up many times. The J gene is TRBJ2-5, the V gene TRBV11-2; 8 nucleotides agree with TRBD1. Germline V gives CDR1 SGHAT, CDR2 FQNNGV. The CDR3 is made up of 14 amino acids. Germline trimming cut 5 bases from V and 1 base from J; bases unmatched to any gene: 3. The CDR3 is CASSPTGAQETQYF. In nucleotides, the CDR3 is TGTGCCAGCAGCCCGACAGGGGCCCAAGAGACCCAGTACTTC.

This clonotype was recorded at least ten times. V usage is TRBV20-1 and J usage is TRBJ1-2; a possible D gene is TRBD1 (5 bases). Germline values: CDR1 DFQATT, CDR2 SNEGSKA (reference sequence). The ends were cut back, 0 bases at V and 4 bases at J, with 12 bases in the middle. There are 14 residues in the CDR3. For the CDR3, the DNA is TGCAGTGCTAGAGATATGGACAAGGCCTATGGCTACACCTTC. It encodes CSARDMDKAYGYTF.